This TCR beta chain was observed in a study of blood T cell repertoires in COVID-19. Participant ages covered roughly 18 to 89 years across about 25 US areas. Recovered status in Cohort 3 required two negative PCRs, clearance, or symptom resolution. Original processing notes: Reference gene primers were amplified, and this amplification served to estimate nucleated cell counts. Assay: immunoSEQ multiplex PCR; the TCRdb copy retains only in-frame clones and omits some. V and J calls and clone size are as listed in that table; D and trimming were resolved from the DNA. This sample carries roughly 290,000 clones, under 90% of them seen once, and the ten largest clones take approximately 1.5%. The germline gives CDR1 GTSNPN, CDR2 SVGIG (reference sequence). The CDR3 extends over 13 amino acids. V lost 3 bases, J lost 5 bases, and 6 bases stayed unmatched.

Source material: PBMCs or T cells enriched from blood (not recorded which). This clonotype was obtained from a middle-aged woman who had recovered from COVID-19. This rearrangement joins TRBV30 to TRBJ1-1; 7 bases map to TRBD1. For the CDR3, the DNA is TGTGCCTGGAGCCTGAACAGGGGTACTGAAGCTTTCTTT. Protein sequence: CAWSLNRGTEAFF.